This TCR beta chain comes out of a study of OX40 agonist ivuxolimab in advanced cancers. Study information: Ivuxolimab is an agonistic anti-OX40 (CD134) antibody, and patients were treated with it. Dose-escalation cases comprised hepatocellular carcinoma, melanoma, renal cell or head and neck cancer. Of the patients, three showed partial responses, one with hepatocellular carcinoma and two with cutaneous melanoma.

Unmatched junction bases numbered 6, after V lost 0 bases and J lost 4 bases. Per the germline V gene, CDR1 is SGHTA and CDR2 is FQGTGA. The CDR3 contains 15 residues. General study findings and limits: Within 6 weeks, CD4+ and CD8+ blood T cells expanded clonally at 0.1 to 3.0 mg/kg.

The assay was immunoSEQ multiplex PCR, and TCRdb's table has in-frame clones only and misses some. The table has approximately 82,000 clones, about 91% seen once. With respect to this clone: Antigen unknown.

This specimen consisted of CD4+ or CD8+ T cells sorted from blood, obtained in a trial of the OX40 agonist ivuxolimab. The sequence came from an adult with an advanced solid tumor such as melanoma, head and neck, liver or kidney cancer. This sequence joins TRBV7-3 and TRBJ2-7; 7 nucleotides match TRBD1. CDR3 in amino acids: CASSLTGGRGYEQYF. The CDR3 DNA reads TGTGCCAGCAGCTTAACAGGTGGCAGGGGGTACGAGCAGTACTTC.